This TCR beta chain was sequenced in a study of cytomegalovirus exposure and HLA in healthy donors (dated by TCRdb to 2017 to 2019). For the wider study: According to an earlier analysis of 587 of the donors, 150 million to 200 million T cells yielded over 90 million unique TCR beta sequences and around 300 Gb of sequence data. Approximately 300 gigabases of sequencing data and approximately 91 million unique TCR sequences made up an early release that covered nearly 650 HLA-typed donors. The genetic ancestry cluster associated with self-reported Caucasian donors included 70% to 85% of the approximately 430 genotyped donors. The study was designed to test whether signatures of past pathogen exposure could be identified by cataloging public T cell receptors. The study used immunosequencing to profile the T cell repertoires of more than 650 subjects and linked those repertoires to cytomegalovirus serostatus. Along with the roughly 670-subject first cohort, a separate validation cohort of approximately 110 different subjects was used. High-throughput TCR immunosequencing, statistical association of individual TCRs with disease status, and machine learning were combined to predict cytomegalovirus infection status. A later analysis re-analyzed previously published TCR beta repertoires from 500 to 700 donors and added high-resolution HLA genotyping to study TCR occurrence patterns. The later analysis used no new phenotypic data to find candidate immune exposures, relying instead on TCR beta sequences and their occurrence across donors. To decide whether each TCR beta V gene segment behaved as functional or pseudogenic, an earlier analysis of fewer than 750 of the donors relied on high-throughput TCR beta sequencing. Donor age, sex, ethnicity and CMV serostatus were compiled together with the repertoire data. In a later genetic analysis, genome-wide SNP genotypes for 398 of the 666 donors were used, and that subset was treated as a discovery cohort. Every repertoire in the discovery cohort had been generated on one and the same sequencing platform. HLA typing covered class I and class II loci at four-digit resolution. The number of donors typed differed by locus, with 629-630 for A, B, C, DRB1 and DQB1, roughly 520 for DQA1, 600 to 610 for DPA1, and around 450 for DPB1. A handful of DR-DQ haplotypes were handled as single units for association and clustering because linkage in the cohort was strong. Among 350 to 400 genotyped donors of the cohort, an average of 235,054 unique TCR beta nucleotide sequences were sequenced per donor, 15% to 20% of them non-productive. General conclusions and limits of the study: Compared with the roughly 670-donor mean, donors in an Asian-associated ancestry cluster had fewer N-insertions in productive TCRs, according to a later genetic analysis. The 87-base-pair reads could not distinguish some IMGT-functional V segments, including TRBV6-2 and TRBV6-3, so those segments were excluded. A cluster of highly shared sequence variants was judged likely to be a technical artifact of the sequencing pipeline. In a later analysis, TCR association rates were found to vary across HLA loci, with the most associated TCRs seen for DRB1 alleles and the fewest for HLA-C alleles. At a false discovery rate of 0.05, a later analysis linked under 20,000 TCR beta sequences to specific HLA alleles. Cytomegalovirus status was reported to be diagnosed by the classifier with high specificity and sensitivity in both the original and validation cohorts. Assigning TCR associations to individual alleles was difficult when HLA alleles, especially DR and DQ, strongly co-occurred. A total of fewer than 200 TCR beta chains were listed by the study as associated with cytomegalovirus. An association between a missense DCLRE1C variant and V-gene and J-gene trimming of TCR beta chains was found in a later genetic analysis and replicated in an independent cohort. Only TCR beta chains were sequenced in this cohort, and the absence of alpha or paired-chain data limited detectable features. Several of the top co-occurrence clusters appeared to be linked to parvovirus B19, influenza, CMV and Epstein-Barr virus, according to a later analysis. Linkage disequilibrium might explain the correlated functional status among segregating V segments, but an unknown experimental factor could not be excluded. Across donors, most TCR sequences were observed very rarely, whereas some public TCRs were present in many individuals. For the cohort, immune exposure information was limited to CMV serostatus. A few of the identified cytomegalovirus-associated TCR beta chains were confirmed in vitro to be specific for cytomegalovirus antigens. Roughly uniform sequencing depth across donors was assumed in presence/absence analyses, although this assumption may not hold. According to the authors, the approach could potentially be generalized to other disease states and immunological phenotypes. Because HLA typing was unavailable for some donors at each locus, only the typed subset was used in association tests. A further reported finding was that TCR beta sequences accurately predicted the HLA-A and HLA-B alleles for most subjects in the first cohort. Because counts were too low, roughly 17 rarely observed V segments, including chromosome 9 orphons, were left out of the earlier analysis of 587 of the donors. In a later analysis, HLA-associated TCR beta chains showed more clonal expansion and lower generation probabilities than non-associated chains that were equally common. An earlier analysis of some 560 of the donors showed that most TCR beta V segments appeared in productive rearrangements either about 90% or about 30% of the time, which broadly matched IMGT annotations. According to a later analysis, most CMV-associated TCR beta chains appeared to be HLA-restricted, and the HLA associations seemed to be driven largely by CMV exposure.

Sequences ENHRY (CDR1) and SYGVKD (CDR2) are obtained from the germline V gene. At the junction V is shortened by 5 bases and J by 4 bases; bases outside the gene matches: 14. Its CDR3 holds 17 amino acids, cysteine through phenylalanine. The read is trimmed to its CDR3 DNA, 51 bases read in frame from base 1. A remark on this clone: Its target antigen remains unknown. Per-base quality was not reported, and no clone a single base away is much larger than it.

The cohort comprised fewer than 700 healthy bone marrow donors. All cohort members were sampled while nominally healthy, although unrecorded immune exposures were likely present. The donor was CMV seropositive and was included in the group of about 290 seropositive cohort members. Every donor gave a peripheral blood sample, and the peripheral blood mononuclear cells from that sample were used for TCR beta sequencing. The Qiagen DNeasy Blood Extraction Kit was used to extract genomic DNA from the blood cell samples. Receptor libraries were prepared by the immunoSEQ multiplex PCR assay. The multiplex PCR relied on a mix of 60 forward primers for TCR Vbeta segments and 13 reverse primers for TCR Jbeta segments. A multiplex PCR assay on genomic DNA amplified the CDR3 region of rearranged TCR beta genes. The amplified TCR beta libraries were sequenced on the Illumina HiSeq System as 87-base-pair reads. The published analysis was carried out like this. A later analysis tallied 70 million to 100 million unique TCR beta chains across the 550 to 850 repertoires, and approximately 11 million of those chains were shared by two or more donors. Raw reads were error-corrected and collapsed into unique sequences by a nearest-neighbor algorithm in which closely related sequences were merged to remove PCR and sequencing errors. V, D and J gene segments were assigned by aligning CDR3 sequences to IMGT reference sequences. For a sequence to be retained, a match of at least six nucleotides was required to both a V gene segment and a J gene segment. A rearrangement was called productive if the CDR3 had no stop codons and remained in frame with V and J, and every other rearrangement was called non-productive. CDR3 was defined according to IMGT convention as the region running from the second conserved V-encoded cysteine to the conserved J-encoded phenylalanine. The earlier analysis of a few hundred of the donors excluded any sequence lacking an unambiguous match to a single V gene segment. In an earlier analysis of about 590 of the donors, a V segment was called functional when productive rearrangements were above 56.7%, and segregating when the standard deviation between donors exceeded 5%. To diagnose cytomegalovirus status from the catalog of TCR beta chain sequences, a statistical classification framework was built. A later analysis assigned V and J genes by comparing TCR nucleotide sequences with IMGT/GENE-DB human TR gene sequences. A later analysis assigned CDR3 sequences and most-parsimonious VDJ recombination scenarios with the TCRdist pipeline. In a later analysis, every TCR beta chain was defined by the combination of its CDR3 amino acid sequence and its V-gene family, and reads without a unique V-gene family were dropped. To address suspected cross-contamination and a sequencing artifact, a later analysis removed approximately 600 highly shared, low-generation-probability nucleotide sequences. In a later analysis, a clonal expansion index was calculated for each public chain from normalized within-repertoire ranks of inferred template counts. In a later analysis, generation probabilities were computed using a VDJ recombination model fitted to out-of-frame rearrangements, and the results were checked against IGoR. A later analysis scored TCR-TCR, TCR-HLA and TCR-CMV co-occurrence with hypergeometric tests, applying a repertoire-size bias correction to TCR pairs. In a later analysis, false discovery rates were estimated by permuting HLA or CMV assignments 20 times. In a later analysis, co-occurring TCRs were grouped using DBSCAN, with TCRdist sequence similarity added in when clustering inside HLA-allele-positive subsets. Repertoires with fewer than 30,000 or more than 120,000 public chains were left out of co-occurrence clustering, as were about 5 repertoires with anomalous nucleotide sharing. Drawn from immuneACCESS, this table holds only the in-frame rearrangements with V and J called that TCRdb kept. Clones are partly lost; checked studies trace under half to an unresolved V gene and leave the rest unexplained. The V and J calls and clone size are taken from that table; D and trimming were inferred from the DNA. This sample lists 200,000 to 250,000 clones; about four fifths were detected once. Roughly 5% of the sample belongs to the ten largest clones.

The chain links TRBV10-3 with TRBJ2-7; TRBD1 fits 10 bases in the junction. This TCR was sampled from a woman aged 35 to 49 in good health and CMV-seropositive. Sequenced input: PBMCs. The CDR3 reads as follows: CAISSGTGVRSIYEQYF. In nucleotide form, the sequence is TGTGCCATCAGTTCCGGGACAGGGGTCCGTTCCATTTACGAGCAGTACTTC.